Below, 19 T cell receptor beta chains from the same sample are listed, as sequenced in a study of regulatory T cells in long-lasting Graves disease. Library construction for TCR beta used iRepertoire HTBI primers and Arm-PCR of CDR3 regions. Using its own MiXCR run on the multiplex PCR reads, TCRdb lists one record per CDR3 protein. This sample has over 500,000 distinct CDR3 sequences, with roughly 15% found just once. The time point: newly diagnosed GD, antithyroid drugs for less than 3 months. The authors made the TCR library using RNA they extracted from PBMCs. This sample also belongs to another study, concerning T cells in Graves' hyperthyroidism and ophthalmopathy.

The sample was peripheral blood mononuclear cells (PBMCs), taken at new diagnosis, from a patient treated with antithyroid drugs. These receptors were taken from a man aged 18-30 years with Graves disease.

This clonotype was observed at least ten times. The V call is TRBV2, the J call TRBJ1-4; D possibly corresponds to TRBD1 (5 bases). CDR1 and CDR2 (germline): SNHLY, FYNNEI. CDR3 length: 13 amino acids. V was cut by 5 bases and J by 8 bases, with 12 bases left in between. The CDR3 loop reads CASSIQGGEKLFF. DNA for the CDR3: TGTGCCAGCAGTATCCAGGGTGGGGAAAAACTGTTTTTT.

The V call is TRBV9, the J call TRBJ2-2, with 9 bases matching TRBD1. V gave up 3 bases and J gave up 5 bases; unmatched junction bases: 11. From germline, CDR1 is SGDLS and CDR2 YYNGEE. The length of the CDR3 is 17 residues. In DNA, the CDR3 is TGTGCCAGCAGCGCTTCGGGACAGGGTGTAGGTACCGGGGAGCTGTTTTTT. It specifies CASSASGQGVGTGELFF.

The V and J genes are TRBV30 and TRBJ2-1, with TRBD1 as a possible D gene (5 bases). This CDR3 contains 16 residues. Trimming left V 0 bases short and J 9 bases short, with 21 bases between. Germline lookup yields CDR1 GTSNPN and CDR2 SVGIG (reference sequence). The chain's CDR3 is CAWSVQETYITSEQFF. The CDR3 nucleotides read TGTGCCTGGAGTGTACAGGAGACTTACATTACGAGTGAGCAGTTCTTC.

This clonotype turned up a few times. The rearrangement joins TRBV10-3 to TRBJ2-7; 10 bases are shared with TRBD1. Trimming took 10 bases from V and 9 from J; bases not matched to a gene: 9. The CDR3 extends over 12 amino acids. Germline loops: CDR1 ENHRY, CDR2 SYGVKD. CDR3 protein: CATRGQGMGQYF. As DNA, the CDR3 is TGTGCCACCCGGGGACAGGGGATGGGGCAGTACTTC.

This clonotype appeared many times. A read error may produce the germline difference seen at one junction end. In DNA, the CDR3 is TGTGCCAGCAGCTTAAGGACAGGGACCTACGAGCAGTACTTC. It encodes CASSLRTGTYEQYF. V is TRBV5-1 and J is TRBJ2-7; 8 nucleotides line up with TRBD1. Germline values: CDR1 SGHRS, CDR2 YFSETQ. The CDR3 contains 14 residues.

This clonotype was observed many times. The CDR3 region has the DNA TGTGCCACCAGCAGAGATATAGGTGAGCAGTTCTTC. Protein sequence: CATSRDIGEQFF. V and J are TRBV15 and TRBJ2-1, with D unclear. The germline CDR1 and CDR2 sequences are LNHNV and YYDKDF (reference sequence). Between the trimmed V and J ends, which lost 0 bases and 9 bases, there was a span of 6 bases. The CDR3 is 12 residues long. Full variable domain (outside the CDR3, taken from reference TRBV15 and TRBJ2-1): DAMVIQNPRYQVTQFGKPVTLSCSQTLNHNVMYWYQQKSSQAPKLLFHYYDKDFNNEADTPDNFQSRRPNTSFCFLDIRSPGLGDTAMYLCATSRDIGEQFFGPGTRLTVL.

This clonotype was observed a handful of times. The V gene is TRBV5-1, the J gene TRBJ2-7; 8 positions match TRBD1. The CDR3 is 15 residues long. Germline V gives CDR1 SGHRS, CDR2 YFSETQ. With 3 bases clipped from V and 3 bases from J, the junction kept 8 bases outside the gene matches. For the CDR3, the DNA is TGCGCCAGCAGCTCCGGCCCGGGACAGGTCTACGAGCAGTACTTC. Translating it yields CASSSGPGQVYEQYF.

Worth noting for this clonotype: This may come from a read error, since a much larger clone is one base off. This sequence joins TRBV6-2 or TRBV6-3 and TRBJ2-3, with 9 bases that match TRBD2. The closer fit of TRBJ2-7 to the DNA end suggests the J call may be wrong. Germline V lookup: CDR1 MNHEY, CDR2 SVGEGT. The CDR3 totals 15 residues. The CDR3: CASSYSKREVNEQYF. Written as DNA, the CDR3 is TGTGCCAGCAGTTACTCGAAGCGGGAGGTCAATGAGCAGTACTTC.

This clonotype was detected only a few times. The gene calls are TRBV27 and TRBJ1-3, with no clear D. The CDR3 has 14 amino acids. CDR1 is MNHEY and CDR2 is SMNVEV in the germline V gene (reference sequence). Trimming took off 4 bases at V and 4 bases at J, with 11 bases between the two ends. CDR3 loop: CASSSGITGNTIYF. DNA of the CDR3: TGTGCCAGCAGTTCCGGGATTACGGGAAACACCATATATTTT.

This clonotype has more than one count but fewer than ten. A much bigger clone sits one base away, suggesting this may be a read error. The chain joins TRBV20-1 to TRBJ2-5; no reliable D call. Deletions cut 3 bases from V and 7 bases from J, with 12 bases between. The CDR3 length is 12 residues. The germline gives CDR1 DFQATT, CDR2 SNEGSKA (reference sequence). CDR3 in DNA: TGCAGTGCTAGGGGAAACGTGGGGACCCAGTACTTC. Protein product: CSARGNVGTQYF.

This clonotype was recorded a few times. This chain connects TRBV20-1 to TRBJ1-4; 9 bases fit TRBD1. This CDR3 contains 15 residues. Germline V gene lookup returns CDR1 DFQATT and CDR2 SNEGSKA (reference sequence). J gave up 8 bases and V 6 bases, and 13 bases lay outside the gene matches. The CDR3 loop reads CSAPPAGTGSEKLFF. The CDR3 region has the DNA TGCAGTGCCCCCCCCGCCGGGACAGGGAGCGAAAAACTGTTTTTT.

The J gene is TRBJ2-1, the V gene TRBV6-2 or TRBV6-3; 7 positions agree with TRBD2. The CDR3 extends over 15 amino acids. V was pared by 7 bases and J by 8 bases, with 14 bases of the junction left unmatched. CDR1 and CDR2 (germline): MNHEY, SVGEGT. The CDR3 nucleotides are TGTGCCAGCACCAGACGGGGGGTCTTATGGGATGAGCAGTTCTTC. Translation: CASTRRGVLWDEQFF.

This clonotype showed up just a few times. The V call is TRBV5-1, the J call TRBJ2-5; 9 nucleotides match TRBD1. This CDR3 region has 14 residues. The J segment lost 3 bases and the V segment lost 2 bases, leaving 2 bases of the junction unmatched. The germline V gene has CDR1 SGHRS and CDR2 YFSETQ. The CDR3 loop is CASSFRTGEETQYF. The CDR3 DNA sequence: TGCGCCAGCAGCTTTCGGACAGGGGAAGAGACCCAGTACTTC.

There are many counts of this clonotype. The chain joins TRBV11-2 to TRBJ1-2; weak D call: TRBD1 (5 bases). The V gene's germline CDR1 is SGHAT and CDR2 FQNNGV. V lost 5 bases and J lost 4, with 17 bases in between. CDR3 size: 15 residues. The CDR3 loop reads CASSRRGLGRYGYTF. The CDR3 bases are TGTGCCAGCAGCCGTAGGGGCTTAGGGCGCTATGGCTACACCTTC.

This clonotype was seen repeatedly, ten times or more. This chain connects TRBV11-2 to TRBJ2-1; tentatively, D is TRBD1 (6 bases). The V and J ends lost 5 bases and 7 bases respectively, with 12 bases between them. Germline values: CDR1 SGHAT, CDR2 FQNNGV. The CDR3 loop spans 13 amino acids. CDR3 DNA sequence: TGTGCCAGCAGCCCCCTCCAGGGGAATGAGCAGTTCTTC. It is translated as CASSPLQGNEQFF.

There are a few counts of this clonotype. This chain links TRBV5-1 with TRBJ1-2; D is ambiguous. Germline assignment: CDR1 SGHRS and CDR2 YFSETQ. V was trimmed by 0 bases and J by 2 bases, leaving 8 bases between them. The CDR3 loop spans 14 amino acids. CDR3 amino acids: CASSLGFANYGYTF. The CDR3 region has the DNA TGCGCCAGCAGCTTGGGTTTTGCAAACTATGGCTACACCTTC.

The V call is TRBV7-6, the J call TRBJ2-1; D gene uncertain. From germline, CDR1 is SGHVS and CDR2 FNYEAQ. The CDR3 length is 16 residues. V lost 0 bases and J lost 0, with 9 bases in between. The CDR3 DNA sequence: TGTGCCAGCAGCTTAGCTAGTCAGAGCTCCTACAATGAGCAGTTCTTC. Its translation: CASSLASQSSYNEQFF.

The chain has TRBV19 and TRBJ2-7; TRBD1 matches 11 bases. CDR3 length equals 14 residues. The V segment lost 6 bases and the J segment 6 bases; nucleotides outside the gene matches: 7. Germline loops: CDR1 LNHDA, CDR2 SQIVND (reference sequence). As DNA, the CDR3 is TGTGCCAGTAGATGGACAGGGGGCGCGTCCGAGCAGTACTTC. Residues: CASRWTGGASEQYF. Complete variable domain (other parts from reference TRBV19 and TRBJ2-7): DGGITQSPKYLFRKEGQNVTLSCEQNLNHDAMYWYRQDPGQGLRLIYYSQIVNDFQKGDIAEGYSVSREKKESFPLTVTSAQKNPTAFYLCASRWTGGASEQYFGPGTRLTVT.

The rearrangement uses TRBV5-1 and TRBJ2-1, with TRBD2 matching over 15 bases. The CDR3 runs 17 residues. The J segment lost 2 bases and the V segment lost 4 bases, leaving 4 bases of the junction unmatched. The germline V gene has CDR1 SGHRS and CDR2 YFSETQ. The CDR3 nucleotides are TGCGCCAGCAGCGGGGGGACTAGCGGGAGGACCTACAATGAGCAGTTCTTC. Residues: CASSGGTSGRTYNEQFF.